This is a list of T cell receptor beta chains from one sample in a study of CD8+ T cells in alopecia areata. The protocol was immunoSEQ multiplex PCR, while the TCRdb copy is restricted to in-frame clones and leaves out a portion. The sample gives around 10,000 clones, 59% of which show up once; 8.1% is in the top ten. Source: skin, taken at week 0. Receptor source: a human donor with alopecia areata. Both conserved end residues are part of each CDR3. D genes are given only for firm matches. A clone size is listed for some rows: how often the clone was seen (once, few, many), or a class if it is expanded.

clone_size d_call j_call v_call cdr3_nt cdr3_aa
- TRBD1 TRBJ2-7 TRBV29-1 TGCAGCGGGGGACAGGGGACCTACGAGCAGTACTTC CSGGQGTYEQYF
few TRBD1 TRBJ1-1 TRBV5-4 TGTGCCAGCAGCCTCGACAGGGTGAACCGCATGAACACTGAAGCTTTCTTT CASSLDRVNRMNTEAFF
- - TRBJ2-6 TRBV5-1 TGCGCCAGCAGCTTCCTGGGAACAATGAACTCTGGGGCCAACGTCCTGACTTTC CASSFLGTMNSGANVLTF
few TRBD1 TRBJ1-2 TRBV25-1 TGTGCCAGCAGTGAACCGGGACAGGTCTATGGCTACACCTTC CASSEPGQVYGYTF
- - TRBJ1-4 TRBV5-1 TGCGCCAGCAGCGACCACAGGGATGGCGAAAAACTGTTTTTT CASSDHRDGEKLFF
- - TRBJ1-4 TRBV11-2 TGTGCCAGCAGCTTAGTCCGGTCCTCGGAAAAACTGTTTTTT CASSLVRSSEKLFF
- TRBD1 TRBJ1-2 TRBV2 TGTGCCAGCAAGGGACAGGCCCCCTATGGCTACACCTTC CASKGQAPYGYTF
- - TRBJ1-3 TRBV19 TGTGCCAGTAGTCCCGAAACAGCCTCTGGAAACACCATATATTTT CASSPETASGNTIYF
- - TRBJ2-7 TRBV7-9 TGTGCCAGCAGCGGTAGCGAGGCCTCCTACGAGCAGTACTTC CASSGSEASYEQYF